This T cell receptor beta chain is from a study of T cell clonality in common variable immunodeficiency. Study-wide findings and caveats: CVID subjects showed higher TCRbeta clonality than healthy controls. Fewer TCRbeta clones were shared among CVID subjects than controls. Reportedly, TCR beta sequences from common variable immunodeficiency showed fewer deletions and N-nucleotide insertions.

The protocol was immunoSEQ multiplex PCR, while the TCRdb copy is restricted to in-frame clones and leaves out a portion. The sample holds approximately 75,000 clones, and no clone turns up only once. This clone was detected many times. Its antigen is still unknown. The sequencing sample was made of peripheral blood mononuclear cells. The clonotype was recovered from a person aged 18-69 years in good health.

The CDR3 region is CASGGPNKGGLSDTQYF. The part of the CDR3 DNA that was read is TGTGCCAGCGGAGGCCCAAATAAGGGCGGGCTATCGGATACG. The rearrangement uses TRBV28 and TRBJ2-3; D possibly corresponds to TRBD2 (5 bases). The CDR3 is cut off 3 residues early in the read; its end comes from the germline J gene. The CDR3 loop spans 17 amino acids. V lost 8 bases and J 6 bases, leaving 27 bases between the germline ends. Per the germline V gene, CDR1 is MDHEN and CDR2 is SYDVKM.